The sequence of this TCR beta chain was determined in a study of shared clonotypes between healthy human individuals (dated by TCRdb to about 2020). Study-level background: The cohort comprised a couple of women and a few men aged 18 to 49 years. The study deeply sequenced blood TCR repertoires of about 5 healthy adults to estimate repertoire size and the extent of clonotype sharing between individuals. For each donor, CD4 naive and CD4 memory were each given three plates, CD8 naive was given two plates, and CD8 memory was given one plate. Different laboratories and diverse techniques were used to prepare libraries and sequence TCR repertoires, to increase sequencing depth and limit assay-specific biases. Each donor's leukapheresis produced roughly between about 0.9 and 9.5 billion PBMCs. Summary of the overall study and its limitations: Sampling was restricted to blood, and TCR repertoires in tissue are likely to differ from TCR repertoires in blood. Based on pairwise subsampling, the degree of clonotype sharing among donors was expected to be affected by sequencing depth. Naive subsets generally had larger estimated clonotype richness than memory subsets. Incomplete sequencing was indicated by rarefaction of sorted-subset datasets, despite the large sequencing depth. Compared with non-shared clonotypes, the clonotypes found in all four sorted-subset donors had higher generation probabilities. The small number of donors limited the genetic and exposure-history diversity represented. Across a handful of donors, around 5% of naive CD4, approximately 3.5% of naive CD8, under 2.5% of memory CD4, and approximately 0.4% of memory CD8 clonotypes were shared.

V is shortened by 2 bases, J by 7 bases, and the region joining them spans 14 bases. Spanning cysteine to phenylalanine, the CDR3 consists of 13 amino acids. Of all the DNA, just the CDR3 is kept, 39 bases in frame from base 1. The germline V gene (reference sequence) provides CDR1 GTSNPN and CDR2 SVGIG. Using the deep immunoSEQ assay, TCR CDR3 regions were amplified from genomic DNA by multiplex PCR. Genomic DNA extracted from each cell subset was distributed evenly over all wells of several immunoSEQ 96-well plates, and each plate served as one replicate. For sorted subsets, each replicate PCR was loaded with roughly 190 ng genomic DNA, equivalent to about 33,000 T cell genomes. Purified libraries were measured with a Qubit 3.0 fluorometer, size-checked on a Bioanalyzer 2100, and measured again with the KAPA Library Quantification kit. A separate single-read 150-cycle Illumina NextSeq 550 flow cell was used to sequence each immunoSEQ 96-well plate. Turning to the authors' computational methods: The immunoSEQ output contained only junctional sequences without quality scores, so filtering could not match that applied to full-length reads. Sequences were annotated with PyIR, a Python wrapper for IgBLAST v1.9, using IMGT germline references to assign V/J genes and CDR3. Any read was removed if the V/J assignment was weak (E-value above 1e-6), the CDR3 was missing, or the read contained stop codons, out-of-frame junctions, or ambiguous translated residues. V3J clonotypes were defined by identical inferred V gene, J gene, and CDR3 amino acid sequence. Percentage overlap between repertoires was calculated by dividing the number of shared unique clonotypes by the size of the smaller repertoire. Richness of each repertoire was evaluated using RTK rarefaction, the Chao1 estimator, and Recon v2.1 estimates of unobserved clonotypes. OLGA was used to compute generation probabilities for all TCRbeta clonotypes that the gDNA method yielded from a few donors. TCRdb took this table from immuneACCESS and kept in-frame rearrangements with V and J called. Such tables lack part of the clones; where checked against another copy, unresolved V genes explain under half of the gap, and the rest is unexplained. D and trimming come from the DNA, and the V and J calls and clone size come from that table. The sample includes some 2 million clones, with roughly 94% observed a single time. In total, the top ten clones hold under 0.15% of the sample.

The donors were healthy, HIV-negative adults with no recently reported acute infections or vaccinations. Every donor was a Caucasian adult living in Nashville, Tennessee, USA. CD4+ T cells were enriched by magnetic negative selection, after which naive cells were positively selected on CD45RA and the negative fraction was taken as the memory subset. After blood collection by leukapheresis, PBMCs were isolated using Ficoll-Histopaque density gradient centrifugation and then cryopreserved in the vapor phase of liquid nitrogen. Analytical flow cytometry was used to check the purity and quantity of each magnetically sorted T cell population. Each sorted fraction had its genomic DNA isolated and then quantified by UV absorbance on a Nanodrop 2000c. In regard to this clone: The target of this receptor is not known. Base qualities are not provided; no much larger clone lies one nucleotide away.

The chain is made from TRBV30 and TRBJ1-2, with TRBD1 perhaps the D gene, on 6 matching bases. The clonotype comes from a man aged 18 to 29 in good health. Sequencing used naive CD4+ T cells sorted from blood. Interpreted using the paper, the cell subset or site label stands for: CD45RA+ positively selected. The CDR3 here reads CAWSNQGPGGYTF. The DNA sequence is TGTGCCTGGAGTAATCAGGGGCCTGGTGGCTACACCTTC.